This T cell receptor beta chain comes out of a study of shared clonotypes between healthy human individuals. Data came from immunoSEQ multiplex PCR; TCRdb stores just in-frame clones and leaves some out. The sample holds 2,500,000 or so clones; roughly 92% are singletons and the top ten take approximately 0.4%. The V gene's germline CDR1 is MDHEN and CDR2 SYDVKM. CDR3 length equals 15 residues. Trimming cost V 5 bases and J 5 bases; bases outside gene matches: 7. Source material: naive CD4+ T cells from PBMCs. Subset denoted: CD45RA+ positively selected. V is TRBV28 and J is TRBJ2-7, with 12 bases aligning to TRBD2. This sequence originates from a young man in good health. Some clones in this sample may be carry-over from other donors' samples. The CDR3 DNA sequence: TGTGCCAGCAGTACTAAGGGACTAGCGGGTAACGAGCAGTACTTC. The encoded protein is CASSTKGLAGNEQYF. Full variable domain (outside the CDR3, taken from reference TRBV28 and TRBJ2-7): DVKVTQSSRYLVKRTGEKVFLECVQDMDHENMFWYRQDPGLGLRLIYFSYDVKMKEKGDIPEGYSVSREKKERFSLILESASTNQTSMYLCASSTKGLAGNEQYFGPGTRLTVT.